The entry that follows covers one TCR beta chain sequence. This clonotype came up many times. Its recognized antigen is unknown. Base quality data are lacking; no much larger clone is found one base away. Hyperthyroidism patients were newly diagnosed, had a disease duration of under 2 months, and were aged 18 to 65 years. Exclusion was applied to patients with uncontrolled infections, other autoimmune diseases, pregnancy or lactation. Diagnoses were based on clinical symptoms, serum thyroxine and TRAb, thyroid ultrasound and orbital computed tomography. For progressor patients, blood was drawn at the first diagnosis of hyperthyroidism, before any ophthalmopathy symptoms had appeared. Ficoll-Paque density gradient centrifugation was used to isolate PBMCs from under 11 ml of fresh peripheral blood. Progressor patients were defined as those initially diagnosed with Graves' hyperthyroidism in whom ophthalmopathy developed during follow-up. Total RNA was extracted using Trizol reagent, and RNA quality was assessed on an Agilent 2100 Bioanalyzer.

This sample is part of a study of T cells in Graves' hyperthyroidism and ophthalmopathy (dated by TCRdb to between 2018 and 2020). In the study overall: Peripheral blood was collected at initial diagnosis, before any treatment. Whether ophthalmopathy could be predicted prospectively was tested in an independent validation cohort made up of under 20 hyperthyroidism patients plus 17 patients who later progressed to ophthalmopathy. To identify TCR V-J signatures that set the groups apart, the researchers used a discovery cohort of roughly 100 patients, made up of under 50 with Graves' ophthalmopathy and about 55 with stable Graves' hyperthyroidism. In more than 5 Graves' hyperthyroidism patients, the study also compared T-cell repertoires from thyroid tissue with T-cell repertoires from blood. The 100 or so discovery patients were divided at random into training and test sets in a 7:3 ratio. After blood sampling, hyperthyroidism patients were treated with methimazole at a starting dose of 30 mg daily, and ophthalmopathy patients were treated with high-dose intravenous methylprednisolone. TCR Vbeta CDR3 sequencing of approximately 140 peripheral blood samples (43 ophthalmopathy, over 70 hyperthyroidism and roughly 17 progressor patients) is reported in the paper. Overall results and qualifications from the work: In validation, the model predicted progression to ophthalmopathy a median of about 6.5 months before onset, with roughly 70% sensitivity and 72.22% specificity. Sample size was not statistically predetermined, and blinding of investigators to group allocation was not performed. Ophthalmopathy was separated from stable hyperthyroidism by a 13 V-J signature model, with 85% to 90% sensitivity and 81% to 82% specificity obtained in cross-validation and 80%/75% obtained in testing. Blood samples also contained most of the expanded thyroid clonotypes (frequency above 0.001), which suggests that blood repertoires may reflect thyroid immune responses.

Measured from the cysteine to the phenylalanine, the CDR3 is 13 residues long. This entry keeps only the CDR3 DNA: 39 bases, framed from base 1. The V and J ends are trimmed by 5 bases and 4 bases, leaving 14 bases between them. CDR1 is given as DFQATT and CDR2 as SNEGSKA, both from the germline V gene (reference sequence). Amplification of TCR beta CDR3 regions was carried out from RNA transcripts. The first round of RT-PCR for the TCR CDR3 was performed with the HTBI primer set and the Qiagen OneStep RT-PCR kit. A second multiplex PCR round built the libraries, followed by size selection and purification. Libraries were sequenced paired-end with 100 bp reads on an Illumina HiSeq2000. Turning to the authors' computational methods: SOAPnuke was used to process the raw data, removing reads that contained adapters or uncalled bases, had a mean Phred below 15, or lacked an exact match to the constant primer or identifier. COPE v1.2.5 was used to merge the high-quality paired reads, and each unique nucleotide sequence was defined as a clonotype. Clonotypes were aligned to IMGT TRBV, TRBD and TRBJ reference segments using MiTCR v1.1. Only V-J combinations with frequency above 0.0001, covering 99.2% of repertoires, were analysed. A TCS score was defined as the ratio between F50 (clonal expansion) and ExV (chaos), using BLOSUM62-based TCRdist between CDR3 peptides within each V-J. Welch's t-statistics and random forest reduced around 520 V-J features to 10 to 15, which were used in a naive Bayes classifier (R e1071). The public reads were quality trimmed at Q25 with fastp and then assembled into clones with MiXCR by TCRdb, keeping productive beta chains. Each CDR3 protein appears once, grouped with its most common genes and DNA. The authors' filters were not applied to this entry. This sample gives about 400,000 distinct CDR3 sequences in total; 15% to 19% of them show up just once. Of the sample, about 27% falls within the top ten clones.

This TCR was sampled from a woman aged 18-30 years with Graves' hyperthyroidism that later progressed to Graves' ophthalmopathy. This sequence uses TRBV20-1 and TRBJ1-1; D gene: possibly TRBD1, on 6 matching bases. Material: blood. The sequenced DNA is TGCAGTGCTGACCGGACAGAAGGCACTGAAGCTTTCTTT. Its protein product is CSADRTEGTEAFF.